A selection of T cell receptor beta chains follows, all from one sample in a study of response to subunit inactivated influenza vaccine. Using its own MiXCR run on the RT-PCR reads, TCRdb lists one record per CDR3 protein. The sample has under 800,000 distinct CDR3 sequences, approximately 15% seen once. Specimen: PBMCs from blood, collected around 14 days before vaccination. Receptor source: a man aged 50-60 years who received an inactivated influenza vaccine. The CDR3 runs from the conserved cysteine through the conserved F or W. Fields, in order: clone size, J gene, CDR3 length, D gene, V gene, CDR3 DNA, CDR3 protein. A D gene is named only where the DNA matches it firmly. Clone size is shown for a subset of rows, as once, few, many or a class of expanded clone.

clone size: NA
J gene: TRBJ1-1
CDR3 length: 12
D gene: NA
V gene: TRBV29-1
CDR3 DNA: TGCAGCACCCGTAGGGGGATGGCTGAAGCTTTCTTT
CDR3 protein: CSTRRGMAEAFF

clone size: many
J gene: TRBJ2-3
CDR3 length: 12
D gene: NA
V gene: TRBV6-2/TRBV6-3
CDR3 DNA: TGTGCCAGCAGTAGAAACACAGATACGCAGTATTTT
CDR3 protein: CASSRNTDTQYF

clone size: many
J gene: TRBJ2-7
CDR3 length: 14
D gene: TRBD1
V gene: TRBV4-1
CDR3 DNA: TGCGCCAGCAGCCGGACAGGGGGCATCTACGAGCAGTACTTC
CDR3 protein: CASSRTGGIYEQYF

clone size: many
J gene: TRBJ2-1
CDR3 length: 15
D gene: TRBD2
V gene: TRBV7-9
CDR3 DNA: TGTGCCAGCAGCGCTAGCGGGAGGCCAAACAATGAGCAGTTCTTC
CDR3 protein: CASSASGRPNNEQFF

clone size: NA
J gene: TRBJ2-1
CDR3 length: 14
D gene: TRBD1
V gene: TRBV28
CDR3 DNA: TGTGCCAGTAAGGGACAGCAATTCTACAATGAGCAGTTCTTC
CDR3 protein: CASKGQQFYNEQFF

clone size: NA
J gene: TRBJ2-7
CDR3 length: 15
D gene: NA
V gene: TRBV4-1
CDR3 DNA: TGCGCCAGCAGCCAAGTTGCGGGACAGACCTACGAGCAGTACTTC
CDR3 protein: CASSQVAGQTYEQYF

clone size: NA
J gene: TRBJ1-5
CDR3 length: 14
D gene: TRBD1
V gene: TRBV20-1
CDR3 DNA: TGCAGTGCCCTTCGATTAACAGGGGATCAGCCCCAGCATTTT
CDR3 protein: CSALRLTGDQPQHF

clone size: few
J gene: TRBJ2-7
CDR3 length: 17
D gene: NA
V gene: TRBV3-1
CDR3 DNA: TGTGCCAGCAGCCAAGATCTGGTCGGTCTAGGAGTTACCGAGCAGTACTTC
CDR3 protein: CASSQDLVGLGVTEQYF

clone size: NA
J gene: TRBJ2-3
CDR3 length: 14
D gene: NA
V gene: TRBV7-8
CDR3 DNA: TGTGCCAGCACCCAATGGGGAGATGCAGATACGCAGTATTTT
CDR3 protein: CASTQWGDADTQYF

clone size: few
J gene: TRBJ2-2
CDR3 length: 16
D gene: NA
V gene: TRBV20-1
CDR3 DNA: TGCAGTGCCCCTAAGATCTGGGGGGAAGGGTCCGGGGAGCTGTTTTTT
CDR3 protein: CSAPKIWGEGSGELFF

clone size: NA
J gene: TRBJ1-5
CDR3 length: 15
D gene: TRBD1
V gene: TRBV6-2/TRBV6-3
CDR3 DNA: TGTGCCAGCACTGACAGGGGCACTAGCAATCAGCCCCAGCATTTT
CDR3 protein: CASTDRGTSNQPQHF

clone size: NA
J gene: TRBJ2-2
CDR3 length: 16
D gene: NA
V gene: TRBV6-1
CDR3 DNA: TGTGCCAGCAGTGAAGTTTGGGCAGGTCTCACCGGGGAGCTGTTTTTT
CDR3 protein: CASSEVWAGLTGELFF

clone size: NA
J gene: TRBJ1-3
CDR3 length: 13
D gene: NA
V gene: TRBV7-3
CDR3 DNA: TGTGCCAGAACAGGGCCGGCGGGGAACACCATATATTTT
CDR3 protein: CARTGPAGNTIYF

clone size: NA
J gene: TRBJ2-1
CDR3 length: 19
D gene: TRBD2
V gene: TRBV14
CDR3 DNA: TGTGCCAGCAGCCAAGATCCGGGGCTGACTAGCGGTAGACGCAGTGAGCAGTTCTTC
CDR3 protein: CASSQDPGLTSGRRSEQFF

clone size: few
J gene: TRBJ1-5
CDR3 length: 16
D gene: NA
V gene: TRBV27
CDR3 DNA: TGTGCCAGCATGCCTCGGGGGGGAAGAGGCAATCAGCCCCAGCATTTT
CDR3 protein: CASMPRGGRGNQPQHF

clone size: NA
J gene: TRBJ2-7
CDR3 length: 12
D gene: NA
V gene: TRBV10-3
CDR3 DNA: TGTGCCATCAGTGAGTCGACAGTCGAGCAGTACTTC
CDR3 protein: CAISESTVEQYF

clone size: few
J gene: TRBJ2-1
CDR3 length: 14
D gene: NA
V gene: TRBV18
CDR3 DNA: TGTGCCAGCTCAGGGGCTAGCGAATACAATGAGCAGTTCTTC
CDR3 protein: CASSGASEYNEQFF

clone size: few
J gene: TRBJ1-6
CDR3 length: 17
D gene: TRBD1
V gene: TRBV5-1
CDR3 DNA: TGCGCCAGCAGCCATTCGCTAACCGGGACAGGGAGTTCACCCCTCCACTTT
CDR3 protein: CASSHSLTGTGSSPLHF

clone size: many
J gene: TRBJ2-5
CDR3 length: 14
D gene: TRBD1
V gene: TRBV10-3
CDR3 DNA: TGTGCCATCAGTGATGGACAGGGGGAAGAGACCCAGTACTTC
CDR3 protein: CAISDGQGEETQYF

clone size: NA
J gene: TRBJ2-5
CDR3 length: 14
D gene: NA
V gene: TRBV7-9
CDR3 DNA: TGTGCCAGCAGCCCCGATGTTACTAAAGAGACCCAGTACTTC
CDR3 protein: CASSPDVTKETQYF

clone size: NA
J gene: TRBJ2-3
CDR3 length: 15
D gene: NA
V gene: TRBV25-1
CDR3 DNA: TGTGCCAGCAGTGAATCTCTGGGCCCCTCGGATACGCAGTATTTT
CDR3 protein: CASSESLGPSDTQYF

clone size: NA
J gene: TRBJ2-1
CDR3 length: 15
D gene: TRBD2
V gene: TRBV6-1
CDR3 DNA: TGTGCCAGCAGTGACATAGCGGGCTCCTACAATGAGCAGTTCTTC
CDR3 protein: CASSDIAGSYNEQFF

clone size: few
J gene: TRBJ2-1
CDR3 length: 18
D gene: TRBD2
V gene: TRBV11-1
CDR3 DNA: TGTGCCAGCAGCTTATTAGGGCTAGCGGGAGGGGCCCGCAATGAGCAGTTCTTC
CDR3 protein: CASSLLGLAGGARNEQFF

clone size: few
J gene: TRBJ1-5
CDR3 length: 15
D gene: NA
V gene: TRBV12-3/TRBV12-4
CDR3 DNA: TGTGCCAGCAGTTTATTGGGGGGCAAAGGCCAGCCCCAGCATTTT
CDR3 protein: CASSLLGGKGQPQHF

clone size: few
J gene: TRBJ2-7
CDR3 length: 14
D gene: TRBD2
V gene: TRBV20-1
CDR3 DNA: TGCAGTGCTAGATCTTTAGCGGGAGACTGGGAGCAGTACTTC
CDR3 protein: CSARSLAGDWEQYF

clone size: NA
J gene: TRBJ2-7
CDR3 length: 16
D gene: TRBD1
V gene: TRBV6-2/TRBV6-3
CDR3 DNA: TGTGCCAGCAGTTTCTCCCGAACAGGGGAGATAGCCGAGCAGTACTTC
CDR3 protein: CASSFSRTGEIAEQYF

clone size: NA
J gene: TRBJ1-6
CDR3 length: 17
D gene: TRBD1
V gene: TRBV16
CDR3 DNA: TGTGCCAGCAGCCAATTGTCCCGGGACAGGGATAATTCACCCCTCCACTTT
CDR3 protein: CASSQLSRDRDNSPLHF